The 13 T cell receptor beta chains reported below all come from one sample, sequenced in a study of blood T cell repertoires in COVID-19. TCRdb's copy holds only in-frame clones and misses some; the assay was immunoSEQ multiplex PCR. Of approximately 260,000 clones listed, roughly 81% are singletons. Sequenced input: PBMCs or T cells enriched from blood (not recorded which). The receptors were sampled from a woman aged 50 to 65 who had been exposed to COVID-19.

The CDR3, as DNA: TGTGCCTGGAGTTGGCAAGGGGGCGACGAGCAGTACTTC. It specifies CAWSWQGGDEQYF. The chain is built from TRBV30 and TRBJ2-7; 7 nucleotides line up with TRBD1. The CDR3 runs 13 residues. In germline, CDR1 is GTSNPN, CDR2 SVGIG (reference sequence). V lost 2 bases and J lost 5; bases outside the gene matches: 6. The full variable domain, its missing parts supplied by reference TRBV30 and TRBJ2-7, is SQTIHQWPATLVQPVGSPLSLECTVEGTSNPNLYWYRQAAGRGLQLLFYSVGIGQISSEVPQNLSASRPQDRQFILSSKKLLLSDSGFYLCAWSWQGGDEQYFGPGTRLTVT.

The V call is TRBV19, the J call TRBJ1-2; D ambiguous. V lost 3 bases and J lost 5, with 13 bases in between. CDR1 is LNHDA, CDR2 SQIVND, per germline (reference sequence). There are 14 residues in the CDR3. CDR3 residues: CASSISTNEYGYTF. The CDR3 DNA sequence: TGTGCCAGTAGTATTTCCACCAACGAGTATGGCTACACCTTC.

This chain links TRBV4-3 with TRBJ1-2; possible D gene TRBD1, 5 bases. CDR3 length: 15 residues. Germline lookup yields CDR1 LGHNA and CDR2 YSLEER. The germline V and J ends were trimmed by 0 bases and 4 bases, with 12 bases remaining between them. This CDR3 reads CASSQDRGETYGYTF. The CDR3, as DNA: TGCGCCAGCAGCCAAGACCGGGGGGAGACCTATGGCTACACCTTC.

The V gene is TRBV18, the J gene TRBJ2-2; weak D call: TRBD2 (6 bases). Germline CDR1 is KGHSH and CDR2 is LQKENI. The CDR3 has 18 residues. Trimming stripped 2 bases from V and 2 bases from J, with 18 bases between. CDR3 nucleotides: TGTGCCAGCTCACCAAGGCCAGGCGTAGCGGCCAACACCGGGGAGCTGTTTTTT. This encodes CASSPRPGVAANTGELFF.

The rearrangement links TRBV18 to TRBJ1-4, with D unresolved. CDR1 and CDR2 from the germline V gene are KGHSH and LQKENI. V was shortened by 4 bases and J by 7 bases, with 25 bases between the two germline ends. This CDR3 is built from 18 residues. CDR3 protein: CASSQGSYSGKSGEKLFF. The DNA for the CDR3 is TGTGCCAGCTCACAGGGATCCTACAGCGGGAAAAGTGGTGAAAAACTGTTTTTT. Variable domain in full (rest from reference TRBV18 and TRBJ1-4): NAGVMQNPRHLVRRRGQEARLRCSPMKGHSHVYWYRQLPEEGLKFMVYLQKENIIDESGMPKERFSAEFPKEGPSILRIQQVVRGDSAAYFCASSQGSYSGKSGEKLFFGSGTQLSVL.

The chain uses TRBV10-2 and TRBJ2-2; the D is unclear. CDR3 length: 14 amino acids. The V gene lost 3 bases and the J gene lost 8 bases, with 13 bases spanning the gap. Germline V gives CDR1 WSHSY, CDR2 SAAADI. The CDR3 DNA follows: TGCGCCAGCAGTGATTACCAAGCCGGTGGGGAGCTGTTTTTT. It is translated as CASSDYQAGGELFF.

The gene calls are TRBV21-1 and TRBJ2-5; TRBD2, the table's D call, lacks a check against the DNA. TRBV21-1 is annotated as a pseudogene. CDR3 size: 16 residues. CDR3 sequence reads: CASSPRASGGRQTQYF. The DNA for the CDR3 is TGTGCCAGCAGCCCACGGGCTAGCGGGGGGAGGCAGACCCAGTACTTC.

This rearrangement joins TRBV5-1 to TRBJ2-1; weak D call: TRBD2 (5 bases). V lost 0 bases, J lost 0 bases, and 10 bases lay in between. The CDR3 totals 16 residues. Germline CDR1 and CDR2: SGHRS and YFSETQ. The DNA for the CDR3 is TGCGCCAGCAGCTTGGAGGAGGCGGTCTCCTACAATGAGCAGTTCTTC. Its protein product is CASSLEEAVSYNEQFF.

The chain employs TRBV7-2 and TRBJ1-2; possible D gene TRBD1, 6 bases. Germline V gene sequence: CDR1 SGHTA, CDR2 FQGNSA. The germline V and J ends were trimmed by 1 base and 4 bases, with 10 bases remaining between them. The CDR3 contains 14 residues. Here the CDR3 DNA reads TGTGCCAGCAGCTTAGGGACAGACCTCTATGGCTACACCTTC. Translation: CASSLGTDLYGYTF.

The CDR3 DNA sequence: TGTGCCAGCAGTACCAGGGGGACTGAAGCTTTCTTT. Translating it yields CASSTRGTEAFF. The chain links TRBV27 to TRBJ1-1, with 7 bases aligning to TRBD1. Germline loops: CDR1 MNHEY, CDR2 SMNVEV (reference sequence). Trimming took 5 bases from V and 5 from J; bases not matched to a gene: 2. The CDR3 is 12 residues long.

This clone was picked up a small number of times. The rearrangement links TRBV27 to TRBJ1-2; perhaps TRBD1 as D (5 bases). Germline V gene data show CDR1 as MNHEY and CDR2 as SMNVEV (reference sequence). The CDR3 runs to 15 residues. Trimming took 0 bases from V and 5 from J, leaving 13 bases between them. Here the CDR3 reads CASSLSPDSRYGYTF. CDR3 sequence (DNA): TGTGCCAGCAGTTTATCCCCAGACAGCCGTTATGGCTACACCTTC.

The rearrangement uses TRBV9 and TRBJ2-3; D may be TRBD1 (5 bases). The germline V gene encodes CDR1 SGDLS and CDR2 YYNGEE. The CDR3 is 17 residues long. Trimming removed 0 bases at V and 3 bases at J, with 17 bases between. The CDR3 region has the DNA TGTGCCAGCAGCGTAGAACCCATGGCAGGGCGAACAGATACGCAGTATTTT. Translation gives CASSVEPMAGRTDTQYF.

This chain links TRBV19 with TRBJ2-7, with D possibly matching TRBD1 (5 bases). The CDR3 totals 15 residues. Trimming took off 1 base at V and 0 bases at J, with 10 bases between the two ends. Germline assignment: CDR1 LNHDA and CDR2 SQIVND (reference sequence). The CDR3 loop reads CASSIGQGFSYEQYF. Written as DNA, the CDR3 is TGTGCCAGTAGTATAGGGCAGGGCTTCTCCTACGAGCAGTACTTC.